Listed below are T cell receptor beta chains from one sample, sequenced in a study of STAT5B mutations in CD4+ large granular lymphocyte leukemia. The data were produced by immunoSEQ multiplex PCR, yet TCRdb's version contains in-frame clones alone and is incomplete. The data contain around 33,000 clones, 69% of them singletons. Material for sequencing was CD4+ T cells from blood buffy coats. All receptors derive from a human donor in good health. CDR3s include the opening cysteine and the closing phenylalanine or tryptophan. The D gene is left open where the match is weak. Clone size is shown for a subset of rows, as once, few, many or a class of expanded clone.

size	D	V	J	CDR3	DNA
few	TRBD1	TRBV7-2	TRBJ1-6	CASSSMTGVNSPLHF	TGTGCCAGCAGCTCCATGACAGGGGTTAATTCACCCCTCCACTTT
few	TRBD1	TRBV28	TRBJ1-5	CASSPGTGKQPQHF	TGTGCCAGCAGCCCCGGGACAGGGAAACAGCCCCAGCATTTT
-	-	TRBV7-2	TRBJ1-2	CASSPGEANYGYTF	TGTGCCAGCAGCCCGGGGGAGGCTAACTATGGCTACACCTTC
-	-	TRBV5-8	TRBJ2-2	CASTLEARELFF	TGTGCCAGCACCTTGGAGGCCCGGGAGCTGTTTTTT
-	-	TRBV6-1	TRBJ1-1	CASPSRGKTEAFF	TGTGCCAGCCCCTCGAGGGGTAAAACTGAAGCTTTCTTT
once	-	TRBV5-4	TRBJ2-5	CASSLEMGGETQYF	TGTGCCAGCAGCTTGGAGATGGGCGGGGAGACCCAGTACTTC
-	-	TRBV6-5	TRBJ1-2	CASSYNSYYGYTF	TGTGCCAGCAGTTACAATTCATACTATGGCTACACCTTC
-	TRBD1	TRBV2	TRBJ1-4	CASSLQGENEKLFF	TGTGCCAGCAGTTTACAGGGGGAAAATGAAAAACTGTTTTTT
few	-	TRBV7-2	TRBJ2-6	CASSLAGGGANVLTF	TGTGCCAGCAGCTTAGCGGGGGGTGGGGCCAACGTCCTGACTTTC
-	-	TRBV4-3	TRBJ1-1	CASRRAMNTEAFF	TGCGCCAGCCGACGGGCCATGAACACTGAAGCTTTCTTT
-	-	TRBV29-1	TRBJ1-1	CSVGRANTEAFF	TGCAGCGTTGGCAGGGCAAACACTGAAGCTTTCTTT
few	-	TRBV10-2	TRBJ1-2	CASNAGRFYGYTF	TGCGCCAGCAACGCAGGGCGCTTCTATGGCTACACCTTC
-	-	TRBV2	TRBJ1-2	CASFRMWVLGKAGYTF	TGTGCCAGCTTTCGCATGTGGGTCCTCGGGAAGGCAGGCTACACCTTC
-	-	TRBV5-4	TRBJ2-2	CASSPETGELFF	TGTGCCAGCAGCCCCGAGACCGGGGAGCTGTTTTTT
-	TRBD1	TRBV7-2	TRBJ2-7	CASSWDRVDNYEQYF	TGTGCCAGCAGCTGGGACAGGGTGGATAACTACGAGCAGTACTTC
-	-	TRBV6-1	TRBJ1-4	CASTERREKLFF	TGTGCCAGCACTGAACGACGAGAAAAACTGTTTTTT
-	TRBD1	TRBV19	TRBJ1-3	CASPDRVGNTIYF	TGTGCCAGTCCGGACAGGGTTGGAAACACCATATATTTT
-	-	TRBV6-1	TRBJ2-7	CASRRQGNTYEQYF	TGTGCCAGCAGAAGGCAGGGAAATACCTACGAGCAGTACTTC
medium-sized	-	TRBV4-1	TRBJ1-2	CASSDLRGEGYTF	TGCGCCAGCAGCGATCTCCGGGGGGAGGGCTACACCTTC
-	TRBD1	TRBV25-1	TRBJ1-5	CASSESGTGYQPQHF	TGTGCCAGCAGTGAATCCGGGACAGGGTATCAGCCCCAGCATTTT
-	TRBD1	TRBV7-2	TRBJ2-2	CASSPGAGGFSTGELFF	TGTGCCAGCAGCCCAGGGGCAGGGGGCTTTAGCACCGGGGAGCTGTTTTTT
few	-	TRBV10-1	TRBJ1-1	CASSETVWTEAFF	TGCGCCAGCAGTGAGACCGTATGGACTGAAGCTTTCTTT
-	-	TRBV4-3	TRBJ1-1	CASSQSRGNTEAFF	TGCGCCAGCAGCCAGTCCAGGGGCAACACTGAAGCTTTCTTT
once	-	TRBV30	TRBJ2-7	CAWSPEGPNEQYF	TGTGCCTGGAGCCCGGAGGGCCCCAACGAGCAGTACTTC
-	-	TRBV18	TRBJ1-2	CASSRTVNYGYTF	TGTGCCAGCTCACGGACAGTTAACTATGGCTACACCTTC
-	-	TRBV5-1	TRBJ1-3	CASSLAAGVGNTIYF	TGCGCCAGCAGCTTGGCGGCAGGGGTTGGAAACACCATATATTTT